These T cell receptor beta chains were read from a single sample in a study of circulating tumor DNA in untreated peripheral T-cell lymphoma. Here immunoSEQ multiplex PCR was the method, and the copy in TCRdb shows in-frame clones only, minus some. The table lists over 1,500 clones, about 89% of them singletons, with approximately 76% in the top ten. Sequenced material: tumor tissue. These receptors were taken from a human donor with peripheral T-cell lymphoma. Both conserved end residues are part of each CDR3. A D gene is named only where the DNA matches it firmly. Clone size is not always given. Where it is, it says once, few, many or a class for expanded clones.

V gene	D gene	clone size	J gene	CDR3 DNA	CDR3 protein
TRBV15	NA	NA	TRBJ1-4	TGTGCCACCAGCAGAGCAGGGTACACTAATGAAAAACTGTTTTTT	CATSRAGYTNEKLFF
TRBV18	TRBD1	once	TRBJ1-6	TGTGCCAGCTCACCAAGGAATCAGGGGGGGGGTAATTCACCCCTCCACTTT	CASSPRNQGGGNSPLHF
TRBV6-8	NA	NA	TRBJ2-5	TGTGCCAGCAGCAAGCGGATCCAAGAGACCCAGTACTTC	CASSKRIQETQYF
TRBV6-8	NA	NA	TRBJ2-5	TGTGCCAGCAGTTATGGGGGAGAGCCTGGAGAGACCCAGTACTTC	CASSYGGEPGETQYF
TRBV11-3	NA	NA	TRBJ1-5	TGTGCCAGCAGCCAAGTGGGGGAAGATCAGCCCCAGCATTTT	CASSQVGEDQPQHF
TRBV19	NA	NA	TRBJ2-7	TGTGCCAGTAGTATATATCAGGGTATTCTCTACGAGCAGTACTTC	CASSIYQGILYEQYF
TRBV6-8	TRBD2	NA	TRBJ2-1	TGTGCCAGCCCCGGGACTAGCGATTACAATGAGCAGTTCTTC	CASPGTSDYNEQFF
TRBV6-8	NA	once	TRBJ2-7	TGTGCCAGCAGTTTTGGCAGGGTGATCGAGCAGTACTTC	CASSFGRVIEQYF
TRBV30	NA	NA	TRBJ2-5	TGTGCCTGGAGTGTACCTGGGGGGCGGGAGACCCAGTACTTC	CAWSVPGGRETQYF
TRBV29-1	NA	NA	TRBJ1-2	TGCAGCGTGGGCGGCGGGGGCCTATCCGCGTATGGCTACACCTTC	CSVGGGGLSAYGYTF
TRBV28	TRBD1	NA	TRBJ2-1	TGTGCCAGCAGCAGTGGACAGGATCGCAATGAGCAGTTCTTC	CASSSGQDRNEQFF
TRBV6-7	TRBD1	NA	TRBJ1-5	TGTGCCAGCAGCCGGGGACAGTCTAGCAATCAGCCCCAGCATTTT	CASSRGQSSNQPQHF
TRBV19	TRBD2	NA	TRBJ2-3	TGTGCCAGTAGTATCCGACTAGCGGGGGTAACAGATACGCAGTATTTT	CASSIRLAGVTDTQYF
TRBV6-8	TRBD1	NA	TRBJ2-1	TGTGCCAGCAAGAGGGGGCCCTCCTACAATGAGCAGTTCTTC	CASKRGPSYNEQFF
TRBV19	NA	NA	TRBJ1-4	TGTGCCAGCCGGGAGTTGCTCACAACTAATGAAAAACTGTTTTTT	CASRELLTTNEKLFF
TRBV6-8	TRBD1	NA	TRBJ1-2	TGTGCCAGCAGTTCACGGACAGGGTTGGACTACACCTTC	CASSSRTGLDYTF
TRBV11-3	NA	NA	TRBJ2-3	TGTGCCAGCAGCTTATGGACTAACGGGGTGTTCACAGATACGCAGTATTTT	CASSLWTNGVFTDTQYF
TRBV30	TRBD2	once	TRBJ2-2	TGTGCCTGGAGCCCCGGGGGGATGAGCGGGGAGCTGTTTTTT	CAWSPGGMSGELFF
TRBV11-3	NA	once	TRBJ2-2	TGTGCCAGCAGCCAATTCCGACAGAACACCGGGGAGCTGTTTTTT	CASSQFRQNTGELFF
TRBV1	NA	NA	TRBJ2-5	TGCGCCAGCAGCCAAGATAAGGGGGGCGGAAAGGGAGAGACCCAGTACTTC	CASSQDKGGGKGETQYF
TRBV30	TRBD1	NA	TRBJ1-1	TGTGCCTGGGACAGGGGCCCAAACACTGAAGCTTTCTTT	CAWDRGPNTEAFF
TRBV6-8	NA	NA	TRBJ2-1	TGTGCCAGCAGTTTACGGGTGGGTGAGCAGTTCTTC	CASSLRVGEQFF
TRBV30	TRBD1	NA	TRBJ1-3	TGTGCCTGGAGTGACGTTACCGGGACAGCGGTTCGAAACACCATATATTTT	CAWSDVTGTAVRNTIYF
TRBV7-4	NA	NA	TRBJ1-1	TGTGCCAGCACGCGACTTGGACGGGACACTGAAGCTTTCTTT	CASTRLGRDTEAFF
TRBV6-8	TRBD1	NA	TRBJ1-2	TGTGCCAGCGTGGACAGGGTCTATGGCTACACCTTC	CASVDRVYGYTF
TRBV6-8	NA	NA	TRBJ1-2	TGTGCCAGCAGCCCACCGCTCCGGAGCCAGGTCACCTTC	CASSPPLRSQVTF
TRBV18	NA	NA	TRBJ1-2	TGTGCCAGCTCGCCCGACAGCAACTATGGCTACACCTTC	CASSPDSNYGYTF
TRBV5-1	NA	NA	TRBJ1-1	TGCGCCAGCAGCTTGGGACTTTTTAACACTGAAGCTTTCTTT	CASSLGLFNTEAFF
TRBV6-8	NA	NA	TRBJ2-6	TGTGCCAGCCGACTACAGCTCCCTTTTCCTGGGGCCAACGTCCTGACTTTC	CASRLQLPFPGANVLTF
TRBV18	NA	NA	TRBJ2-1	TGTGCCAGCTCACGCCTAGGGCTAGGGGAATACAATGAGCAGTTCTTC	CASSRLGLGEYNEQFF
TRBV6-7	NA	NA	TRBJ1-5	TGTGCCAGCAGGGGTAGCAATCAGCCCCAGCATTTT	CASRGSNQPQHF
TRBV29-1	NA	NA	TRBJ2-2	TGCAGCGTTTTTGACACTCGGACCACCGGGGAGCTGTTTTTT	CSVFDTRTTGELFF
TRBV25-1	TRBD1	medium-sized	TRBJ1-2	TGTGCCAGCAGTGAATTGGAAGGGGGCGCTTACGGCTACACCTTC	CASSELEGGAYGYTF
TRBV1	NA	NA	TRBJ1-6	TGCGCCAGCAGCCAGGTGACAAGGGGATATAATTCACCCCTCCACTTT	CASSQVTRGYNSPLHF
TRBV18	NA	NA	TRBJ2-2	TGTGCCAGCTCACTCCGAACTAGCTCTGGGGAGCTGTTTTTT	CASSLRTSSGELFF
TRBV6-8	TRBD1	few	TRBJ1-1	TGTGCCAGCAGTGTTTTCCTCGGACAGGGAGGAAGGGAAGGATGGAACACTGAAGCTTTCTTT	CASSVFLGQGGREGWNTEAFF
TRBV6-8	NA	NA	TRBJ2-6	TGTGCCAGCAGTGCAGGCAGCCCACACTCTGGGGCCAACGTCCTGACTTTC	CASSAGSPHSGANVLTF
TRBV6-7	TRBD1	NA	TRBJ2-5	TGTGCCAGCAGACGGACAGGGGGCGAGACCCAGTACTTC	CASRRTGGETQYF
TRBV19	NA	NA	TRBJ1-2	TGTGCCAGTAGTCCTCAAGGGGCCCCCTCCGGATCATTCAGCTTC	CASSPQGAPSGSFSF
TRBV27	TRBD1	NA	TRBJ1-5	TGTGCCATCAGTGTTGACAGGGGGAGTAATCAGCCCCAGCATTTT	CAISVDRGSNQPQHF
TRBV19	NA	NA	TRBJ2-1	TGTGCCAGTAGTATCGCCCGGTGGGGGGGGCGGAATGAGCAGTTCTTC	CASSIARWGGRNEQFF
TRBV11-3	TRBD1	NA	TRBJ2-1	TGTGCCAGCAGCTGGACAGGGGGGGATTACAATGAGCAGTTCTTC	CASSWTGGDYNEQFF
TRBV19	NA	NA	TRBJ2-5	TGTGCCAGTAAGGCGGGGCTTGGGGCCCAGTACTTC	CASKAGLGAQYF
TRBV23-1	TRBD2	NA	TRBJ2-5	TGCGCCAGCAGCCAAGTCCTAGCGGGGGGCACCCAAGAGACCCAGTACTTC	CASSQVLAGGTQETQYF
TRBV6-8	TRBD2	NA	TRBJ2-1	TGTGCCAGCAGTCCCAATTTTCTAGCGGGGGACAATGAGCAGTTCTTC	CASSPNFLAGDNEQFF